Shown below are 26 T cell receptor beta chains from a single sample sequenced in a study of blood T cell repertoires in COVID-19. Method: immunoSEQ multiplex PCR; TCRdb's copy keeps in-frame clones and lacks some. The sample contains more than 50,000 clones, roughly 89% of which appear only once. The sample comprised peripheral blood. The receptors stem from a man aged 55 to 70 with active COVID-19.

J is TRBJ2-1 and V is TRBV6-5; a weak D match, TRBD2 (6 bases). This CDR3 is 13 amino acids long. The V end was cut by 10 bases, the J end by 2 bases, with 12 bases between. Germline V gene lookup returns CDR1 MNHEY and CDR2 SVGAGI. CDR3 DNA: TGTGCCACCCCTGCGGGACCCTACAATGAGCAGTTCTTC. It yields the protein CATPAGPYNEQFF.

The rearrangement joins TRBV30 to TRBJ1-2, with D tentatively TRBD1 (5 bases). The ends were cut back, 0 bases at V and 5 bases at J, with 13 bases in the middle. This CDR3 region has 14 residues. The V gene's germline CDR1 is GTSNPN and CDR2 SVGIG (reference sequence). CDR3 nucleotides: TGTGCCTGGAGTGTAGGGACTGCACAATATGGCTACACCTTC. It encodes CAWSVGTAQYGYTF. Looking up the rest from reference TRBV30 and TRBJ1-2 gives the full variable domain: SQTIHQWPATLVQPVGSPLSLECTVEGTSNPNLYWYRQAAGRGLQLLFYSVGIGQISSEVPQNLSASRPQDRQFILSSKKLLLSDSGFYLCAWSVGTAQYGYTFGSGTRLTVV.

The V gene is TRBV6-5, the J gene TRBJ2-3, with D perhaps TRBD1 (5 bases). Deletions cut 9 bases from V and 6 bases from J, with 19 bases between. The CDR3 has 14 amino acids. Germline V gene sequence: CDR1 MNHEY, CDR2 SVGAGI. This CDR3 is CASGPGRKGDTQYF. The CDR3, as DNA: TGTGCCAGTGGCCCAGGGCGGAAGGGGGATACGCAGTATTTT.

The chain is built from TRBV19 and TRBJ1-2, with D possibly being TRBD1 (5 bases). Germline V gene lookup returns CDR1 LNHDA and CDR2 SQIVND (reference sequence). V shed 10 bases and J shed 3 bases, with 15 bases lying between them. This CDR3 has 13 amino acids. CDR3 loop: CATAPDRYYGYTF. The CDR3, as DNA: TGTGCCACTGCCCCCGACAGATACTATGGCTACACCTTC.

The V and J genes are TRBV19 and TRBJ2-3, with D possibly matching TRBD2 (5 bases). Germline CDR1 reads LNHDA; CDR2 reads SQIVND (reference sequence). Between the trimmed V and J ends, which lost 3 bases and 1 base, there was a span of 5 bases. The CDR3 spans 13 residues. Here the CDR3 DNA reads TGTGCCAGTAGTATTAGCGGCACAGATACGCAGTATTTT. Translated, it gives CASSISGTDTQYF.

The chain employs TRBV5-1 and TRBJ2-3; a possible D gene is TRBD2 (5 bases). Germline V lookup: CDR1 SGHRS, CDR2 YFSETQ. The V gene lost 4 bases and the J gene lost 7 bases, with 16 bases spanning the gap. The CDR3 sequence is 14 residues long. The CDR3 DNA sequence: TGCGCCAGCAGCACCACGAGCGGAGCAAATACGCAGTATTTT. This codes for CASSTTSGANTQYF.

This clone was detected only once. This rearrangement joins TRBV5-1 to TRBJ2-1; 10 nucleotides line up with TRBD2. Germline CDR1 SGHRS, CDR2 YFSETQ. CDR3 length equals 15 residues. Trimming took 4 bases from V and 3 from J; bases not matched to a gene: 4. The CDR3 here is CASSLGLADYNEQFF. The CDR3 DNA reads TGCGCCAGCAGCCTAGGACTAGCGGACTACAATGAGCAGTTCTTC.

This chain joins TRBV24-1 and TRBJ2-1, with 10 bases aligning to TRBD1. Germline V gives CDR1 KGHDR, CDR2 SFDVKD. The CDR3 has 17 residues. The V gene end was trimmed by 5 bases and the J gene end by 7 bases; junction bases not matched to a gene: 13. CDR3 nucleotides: TGTGCCACCAGTGGATTTTGGACCCAGGACAGGGGGAATGAGCAGTTCTTC. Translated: CATSGFWTQDRGNEQFF.

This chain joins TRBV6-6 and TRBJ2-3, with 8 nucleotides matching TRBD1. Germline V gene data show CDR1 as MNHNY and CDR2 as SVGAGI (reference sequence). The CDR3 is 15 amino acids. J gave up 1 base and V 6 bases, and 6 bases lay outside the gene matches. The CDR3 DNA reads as TGTGCCAGCAGAACAGGACAGGGAGGCACAGATACGCAGTATTTT. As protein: CASRTGQGGTDTQYF.

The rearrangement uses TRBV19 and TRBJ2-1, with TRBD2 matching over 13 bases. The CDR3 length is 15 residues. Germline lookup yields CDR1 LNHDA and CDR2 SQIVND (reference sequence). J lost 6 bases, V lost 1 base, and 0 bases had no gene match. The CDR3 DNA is TGTGCCAGTAGTATAGGACTAGCGGGGGGCAATGAGCAGTTCTTC. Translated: CASSIGLAGGNEQFF.

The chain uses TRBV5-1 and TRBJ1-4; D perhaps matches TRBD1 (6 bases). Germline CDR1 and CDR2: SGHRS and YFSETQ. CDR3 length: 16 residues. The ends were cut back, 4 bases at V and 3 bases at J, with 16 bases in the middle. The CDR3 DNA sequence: TGCGCCAGCAGCCCCCGGGGGGGGGCGGCTAATGAAAAACTGTTTTTT. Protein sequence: CASSPRGGAANEKLFF.

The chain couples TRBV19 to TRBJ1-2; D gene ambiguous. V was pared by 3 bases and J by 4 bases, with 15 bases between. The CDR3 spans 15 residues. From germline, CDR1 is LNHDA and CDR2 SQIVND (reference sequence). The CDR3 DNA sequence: TGTGCCAGTAGTATGGGCTGGGAGGCCGGCTATGGCTACACCTTC. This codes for CASSMGWEAGYGYTF.

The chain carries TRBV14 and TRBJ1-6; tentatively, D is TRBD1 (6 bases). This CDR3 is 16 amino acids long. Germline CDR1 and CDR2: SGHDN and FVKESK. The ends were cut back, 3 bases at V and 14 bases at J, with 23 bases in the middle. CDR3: CASSQAWRGGTFTLHF. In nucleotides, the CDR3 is TGTGCCAGCAGCCAGGCCTGGAGGGGGGGGACCTTCACCCTCCACTTT. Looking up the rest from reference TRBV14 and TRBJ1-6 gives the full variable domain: EAGVTQFPSHSVIEKGQTVTLRCDPISGHDNLYWYRRVMGKEIKFLLHFVKESKQDESGMPNNRFLAERTGGTYSTLKVQPAELEDSGVYFCASSQAWRGGTFTLHFGNGTRLTVT.

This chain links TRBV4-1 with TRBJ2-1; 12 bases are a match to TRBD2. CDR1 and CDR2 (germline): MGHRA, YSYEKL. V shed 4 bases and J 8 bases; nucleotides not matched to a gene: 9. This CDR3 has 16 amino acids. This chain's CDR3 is CASSPLAGGPLDEQFF. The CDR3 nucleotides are TGCGCCAGCAGCCCGCTAGCGGGGGGGCCTTTGGATGAGCAGTTCTTC.

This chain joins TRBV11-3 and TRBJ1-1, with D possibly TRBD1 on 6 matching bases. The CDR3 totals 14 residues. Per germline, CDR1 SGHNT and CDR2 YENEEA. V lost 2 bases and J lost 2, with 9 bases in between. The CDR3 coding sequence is TGTGCCAGCAGCTTACTGACAGGAAACACTGAAGCTTTCTTT. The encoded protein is CASSLLTGNTEAFF.

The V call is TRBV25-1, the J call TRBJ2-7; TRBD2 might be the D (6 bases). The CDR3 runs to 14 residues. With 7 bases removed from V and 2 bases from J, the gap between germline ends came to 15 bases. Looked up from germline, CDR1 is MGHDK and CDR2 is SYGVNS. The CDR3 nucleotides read TGTGCCAGCAATCAAGGAGGGGCTCCCTACGAGCAGTACTTC. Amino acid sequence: CASNQGGAPYEQYF.

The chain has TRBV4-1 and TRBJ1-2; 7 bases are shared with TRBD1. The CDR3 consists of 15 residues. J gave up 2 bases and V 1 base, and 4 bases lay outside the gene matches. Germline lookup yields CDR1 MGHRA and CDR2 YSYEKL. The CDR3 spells CASSQAEDRNYGYTF. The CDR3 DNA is TGCGCCAGCAGCCAAGCGGAGGACAGGAACTATGGCTACACCTTC.

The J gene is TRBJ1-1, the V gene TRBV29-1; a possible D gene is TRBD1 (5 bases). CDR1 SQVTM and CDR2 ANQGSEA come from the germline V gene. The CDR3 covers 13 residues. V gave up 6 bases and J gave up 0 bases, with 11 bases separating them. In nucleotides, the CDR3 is TGCAGCGTAGTAGGACAAGTGAACACTGAAGCTTTCTTT. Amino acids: CSVVGQVNTEAFF. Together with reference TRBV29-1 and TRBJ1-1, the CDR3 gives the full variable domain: SAVISQKPSRDICQRGTSLTIQCQVDSQVTMMFWYRQQPGQSLTLIATANQGSEATYESGFVIDKFPISRPNLTFSTLTVSNMSPEDSSIYLCSVVGQVNTEAFFGQGTRLTVV.

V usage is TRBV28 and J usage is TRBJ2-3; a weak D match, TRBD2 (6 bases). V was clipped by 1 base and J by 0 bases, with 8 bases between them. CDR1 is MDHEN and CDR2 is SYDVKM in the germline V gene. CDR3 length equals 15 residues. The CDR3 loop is CASSLSDYSTDTQYF. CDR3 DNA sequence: TGTGCCAGCAGTTTATCGGACTACAGCACAGATACGCAGTATTTT.

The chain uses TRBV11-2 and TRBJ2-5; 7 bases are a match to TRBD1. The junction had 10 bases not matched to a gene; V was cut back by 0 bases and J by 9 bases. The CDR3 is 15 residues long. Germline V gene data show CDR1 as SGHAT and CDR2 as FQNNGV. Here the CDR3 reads CASSLDPAGGPSQYF. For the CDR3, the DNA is TGTGCCAGCAGCTTAGATCCGGCAGGGGGTCCCTCCCAGTACTTC.

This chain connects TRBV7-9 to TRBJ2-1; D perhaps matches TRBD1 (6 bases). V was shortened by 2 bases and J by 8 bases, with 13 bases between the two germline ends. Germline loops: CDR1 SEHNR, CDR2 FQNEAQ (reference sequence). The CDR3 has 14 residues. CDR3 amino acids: CASSLTRQEYEQFF. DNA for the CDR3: TGTGCCAGCAGCTTAACCAGACAGGAGTATGAGCAGTTCTTC.

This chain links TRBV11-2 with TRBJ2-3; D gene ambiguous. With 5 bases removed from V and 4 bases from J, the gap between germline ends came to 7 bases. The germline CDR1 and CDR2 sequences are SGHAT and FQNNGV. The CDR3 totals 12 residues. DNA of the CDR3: TGTGCCAGCAGCCCTGGGCCAGATACGCAGTATTTT. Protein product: CASSPGPDTQYF.

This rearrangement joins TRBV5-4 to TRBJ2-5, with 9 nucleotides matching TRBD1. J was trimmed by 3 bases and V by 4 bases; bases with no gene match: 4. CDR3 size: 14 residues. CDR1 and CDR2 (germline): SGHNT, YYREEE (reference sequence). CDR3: CASSEQGAEETQYF. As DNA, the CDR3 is TGTGCCAGCAGCGAACAGGGGGCTGAAGAGACCCAGTACTTC.

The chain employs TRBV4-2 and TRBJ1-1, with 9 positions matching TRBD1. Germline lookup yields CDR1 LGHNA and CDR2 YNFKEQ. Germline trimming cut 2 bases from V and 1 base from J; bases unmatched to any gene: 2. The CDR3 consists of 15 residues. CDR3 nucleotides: TGTGCCAGCAGCCAACGGGGACAGGGGAACACTGAAGCTTTCTTT. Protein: CASSQRGQGNTEAFF.

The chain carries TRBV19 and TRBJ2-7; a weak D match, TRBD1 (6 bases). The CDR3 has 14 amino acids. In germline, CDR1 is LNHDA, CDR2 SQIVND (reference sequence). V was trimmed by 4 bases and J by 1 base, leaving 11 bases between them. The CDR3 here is CASSTGTGSYEQYF. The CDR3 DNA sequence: TGTGCCAGTAGTACGGGAACAGGGTCCTACGAGCAGTACTTC.

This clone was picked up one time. This CDR3 reads CASSSAQGGQETQYF. As DNA, the CDR3 is TGCGCCAGCAGCTCCGCACAGGGGGGACAAGAGACCCAGTACTTC. The chain carries TRBV5-1 and TRBJ2-5; TRBD1 matches 8 bases. Germline assignment: CDR1 SGHRS and CDR2 YFSETQ. V dropped 3 bases and J dropped 2; count of bases not matched to a gene: 6. The CDR3 loop spans 15 amino acids.